This T cell receptor beta chain originates from a study of identifying expanded T cells in peripheral blood. The V gene's germline CDR1 is SGHTA and CDR2 FQGNSA. The CDR3 runs 15 residues. Trimming took 5 bases from V and 5 from J, leaving 16 bases between them. Study results and caveats: Roughly two-week clone count variance significantly increased as total template count grew. Over approximately two and four weeks, about 15 and 19 clones changed, versus around 1.2 between replicates.

Produced via immunoSEQ multiplex PCR; TCRdb's table is partial and in-frame only. Among about 85,000 clones listed, roughly 91% were seen once. For this clone: Its antigen is unknown.

No infections or other immune events were documented during collection. J is TRBJ1-5 and V is TRBV7-2; a weak D match, TRBD1 (6 bases). Sequencing was carried out using blood. The sequence was obtained from a person between 18 and 69 years old in good health. This chain's CDR3 is CASSVRGGGDQPQHF. The CDR3 region has the DNA TGTGCCAGCAGCGTTCGGGGTGGGGGCGATCAGCCCCAGCATTTT.